This TCR beta chain emerged from a study of CD8 T cells in Susac syndrome. RNA was extracted with the RNeasy kit, and a quantity of roughly 0.45 to 1 ug was reverse transcribed using random hexamers. Each CDR3 protein gets one entry after TCRdb re-called the immunoSEQ multiplex PCR reads with MiXCR. The table includes roughly 250,000 distinct CDR3 sequences, 95% to 97% detected once. This receptor was identified in a human donor with Susac syndrome. The sequencing sample was made of CD4+ T cells from PBMCs.

CDR3 nucleotide sequence: TGTGCCAGCTCACCACGGGGCGTCACAGGGCTGTCCGAAAACATTCAGTACTTC. Translated: CASSPRGVTGLSENIQYF. This rearrangement joins TRBV18 to TRBJ2-4; D may be TRBD1 (6 bases). Trimming removed 1 base from V and 5 bases from J, with 21 bases in between. Looked up from germline, CDR1 is KGHSH and CDR2 is LQKENI. This CDR3 has 18 residues.